The 5 T cell receptor beta chains in this list originate from one sample, sequenced in a study of blood T cell repertoires in COVID-19. Libraries were prepared by immunoSEQ multiplex PCR; TCRdb keeps only in-frame clonotypes and omits some of them. The table records hundreds of thousands of clones, 89% of them present only once. Sequencing used PBMCs or T cells enriched from blood (not recorded which). Receptors were obtained from a man aged 60 to 75 who had recovered from COVID-19.

The sample holds one count of this clone. The genes are TRBV9 and TRBJ1-4; 7 nucleotides agree with TRBD1. Germline lookup yields CDR1 SGDLS and CDR2 YYNGEE. This CDR3 region has 12 residues. With 7 bases clipped from V and 3 bases from J, the junction kept 0 bases outside the gene matches. CDR3 bases: TGTGCCAGCGGGACAGCTAATGAAAAACTGTTTTTT. Its translation is CASGTANEKLFF. The full variable domain, with the rest looked up from reference TRBV9 and TRBJ1-4, is DSGVTQTPKHLITATGQRVTLRCSPRSGDLSVYWYQQSLDQGLQFLIQYYNGEERAKGNILERFSAQQFPDLHSELNLSSLELGDSALYFCASGTANEKLFFGSGTQLSVL.

J is TRBJ2-1 and V is TRBV11-3; TRBD2 matches at 13 bases. This CDR3 is built from 15 residues. CDR1 is SGHNT and CDR2 is YENEEA in the germline V gene. V lost 3 bases and J lost 10; bases outside the gene matches: 6. CDR3 bases: TGTGCCAGCAGCTTTACTAGCGGGAGGGCGGGGGAGCAGTTCTTC. Its translation is CASSFTSGRAGEQFF.

The chain carries TRBV18 and TRBJ2-1, with D possibly being TRBD2 (6 bases). The CDR3 sequence is 16 residues long. Trimming took 0 bases from V and 3 from J, leaving 12 bases between them. Germline V gives CDR1 KGHSH, CDR2 LQKENI. In nucleotides, the CDR3 is TGTGCCAGCTCACCACCGCCTAGCGACGGCTACAATGAGCAGTTCTTC. This sequence encodes CASSPPPSDGYNEQFF.

The rearrangement joins TRBV2 to TRBJ2-3; D might be TRBD1 (5 bases). Germline V gene sequence: CDR1 SNHLY, CDR2 FYNNEI. The CDR3 runs to 12 residues. The V end lost 5 bases, the J end lost 6 bases, and 9 bases lay between the germline ends. The chain's CDR3 is CASSYYRDTQYF. CDR3 nucleotide sequence: TGTGCCAGCAGTTATTACAGGGATACGCAGTATTTT.

This rearrangement joins TRBV6-1 to TRBJ2-3, with TRBD2 matching over 9 bases. Germline CDR1 is MNHNS and CDR2 is SASEGT. J was trimmed by 0 bases and V by 4 bases; bases with no gene match: 8. CDR3 length equals 17 residues. The CDR3 reads CASSGPLGTSSTDTQYF. The CDR3 DNA sequence: TGTGCCAGCAGTGGGCCTCTTGGGACTAGCAGCACAGATACGCAGTATTTT.